The 7 T cell receptor beta chains reported below all come from one sample, sequenced in a study of regulatory and conventional T cells in RAG deficiency (dated by TCRdb to the late 2010s). Before genomic DNA extraction, regulatory T cells were isolated from blood as CD4+CD25-high CD127-low cells. The protocol used for the library was the immunoSEQ multiplex PCR assay. TCRdb's version of the immuneACCESS table is confined to in-frame rearrangements and falls short of the full clone set. An unresolved V gene accounts for under half of the shortfall where checked; the remainder is of unknown origin. This sample has tens of thousands of clones in its table, and over 80% of those were observed once. The ten most abundant clones make up over 0.7% of the sample. These sequences were also reported in another study, on regulatory T cells. As the second study states: The multiplex PCR relied on 52 forward TRBV primers and 13 reverse TRBJ primers, and amplification bias was corrected through assay-based and computational methods.

Sequencing used Tregs sorted from blood. The receptors stem from a human donor in good health.

This chain links TRBV7-9 with TRBJ2-5; D gene ambiguous. The V gene lost 0 bases and the J gene lost 1 base, with 9 bases spanning the gap. The germline gives CDR1 SEHNR, CDR2 FQNEAQ (reference sequence). The CDR3 totals 15 residues. CDR3 sequence: CASSLALYRQETQYF. The DNA of the CDR3 is TGTGCCAGCAGCTTAGCTTTATATCGCCAAGAGACCCAGTACTTC.

The chain joins TRBV7-9 to TRBJ2-7, with D maybe TRBD2 (6 bases). Trimming removed 2 bases at V and 6 bases at J, with 17 bases between. This CDR3 region has 15 residues. Per germline, CDR1 SEHNR and CDR2 FQNEAQ (reference sequence). The CDR3 loop reads CASSLYGGDLREQYF. The CDR3, as DNA: TGTGCCAGCAGCTTATACGGCGGGGACCTTCGCGAGCAGTACTTC.

V is TRBV2 and J is TRBJ2-1; D unresolved. Germline CDR1 is SNHLY and CDR2 is FYNNEI. CDR3 length equals 13 residues. Trimming removed 7 bases at V and 1 base at J, with 8 bases between. The CDR3 region is CASNRVSYNEQFF. The CDR3 region has the DNA TGTGCCAGCAATAGGGTTTCCTACAATGAGCAGTTCTTC.

J is TRBJ2-7 and V is TRBV5-5; 7 bases match TRBD1. The V segment lost 2 bases and the J segment 3 bases; nucleotides outside the gene matches: 8. The germline CDR1 and CDR2 sequences are SGHKS and YYEKEE (reference sequence). CDR3 length: 15 residues. CDR3 residues: CASSFDLRTGYEQYF. DNA of the CDR3: TGTGCCAGCAGCTTCGATCTAAGGACAGGCTACGAGCAGTACTTC.

The chain has TRBV27 and TRBJ2-5, with TRBD2 as a possible D gene (5 bases). The CDR3 consists of 13 residues. Trimming cost V 3 bases and J 5 bases, with 10 bases left between them. Germline loops: CDR1 MNHEY, CDR2 SMNVEV (reference sequence). The CDR3 sequence is CASSFSVWETQYF. The CDR3 DNA sequence: TGTGCCAGCAGTTTTAGCGTTTGGGAGACCCAGTACTTC.

The chain links TRBV28 to TRBJ2-2; 8 bases match TRBD1. The germline gives CDR1 MDHEN, CDR2 SYDVKM. The ends lost 3 bases at V and 6 bases at J; junction bases unmatched: 3. This CDR3 has 14 amino acids. CDR3 nucleotide sequence: TGTGCCAGCAGTTTCACAGGGGGATCCGGGGAGCTGTTTTTT. Translating it yields CASSFTGGSGELFF.

Comment on this clone: The sample has other DNA sequences that encode this CDR3 too. The gene calls are TRBV4-1 and TRBJ1-2; D gene uncertain. Germline CDR1 and CDR2: MGHRA and YSYEKL. CDR3 length: 16 residues. V was shortened by 2 bases and J by 4 bases, with 17 bases between the two germline ends. CDR3 sequence reads: CASSQRDGPSTYGYTF. DNA for the CDR3: TGCGCCAGCAGCCAAAGAGACGGGCCGTCTACCTATGGCTACACCTTC.